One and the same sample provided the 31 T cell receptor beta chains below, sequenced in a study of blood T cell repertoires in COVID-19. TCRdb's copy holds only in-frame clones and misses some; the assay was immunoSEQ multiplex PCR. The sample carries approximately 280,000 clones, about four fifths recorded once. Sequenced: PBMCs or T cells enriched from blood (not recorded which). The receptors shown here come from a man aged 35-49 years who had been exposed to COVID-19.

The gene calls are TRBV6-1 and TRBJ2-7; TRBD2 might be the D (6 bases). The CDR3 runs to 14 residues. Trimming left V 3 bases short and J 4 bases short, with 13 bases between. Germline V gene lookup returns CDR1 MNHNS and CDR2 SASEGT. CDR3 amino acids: CASSDPMEGYEQYF. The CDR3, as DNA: TGTGCCAGCAGTGACCCCATGGAGGGGTACGAGCAGTACTTC.

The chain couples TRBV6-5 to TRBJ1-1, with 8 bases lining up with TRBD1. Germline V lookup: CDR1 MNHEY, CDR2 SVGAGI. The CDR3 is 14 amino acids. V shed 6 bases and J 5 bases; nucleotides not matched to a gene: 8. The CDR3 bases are TGTGCCAGCAGATTACAGGGGGTGTATACTGAAGCTTTCTTT. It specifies CASRLQGVYTEAFF.

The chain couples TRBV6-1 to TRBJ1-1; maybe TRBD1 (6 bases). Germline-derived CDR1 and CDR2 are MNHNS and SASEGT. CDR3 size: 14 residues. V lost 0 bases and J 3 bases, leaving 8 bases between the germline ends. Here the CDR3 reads CASSEAGGDTEAFF. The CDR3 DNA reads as TGTGCCAGCAGTGAAGCAGGGGGGGACACTGAAGCTTTCTTT.

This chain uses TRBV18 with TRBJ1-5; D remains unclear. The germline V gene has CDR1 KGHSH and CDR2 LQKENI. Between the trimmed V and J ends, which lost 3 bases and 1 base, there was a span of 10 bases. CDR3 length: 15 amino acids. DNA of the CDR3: TGTGCCAGCTCACCCACAGTAGAAAGCAATCAGCCCCAGCATTTT. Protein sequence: CASSPTVESNQPQHF.

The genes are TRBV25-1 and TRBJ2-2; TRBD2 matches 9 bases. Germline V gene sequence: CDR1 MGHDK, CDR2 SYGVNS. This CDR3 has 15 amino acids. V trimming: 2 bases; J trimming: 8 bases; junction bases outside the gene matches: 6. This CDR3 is CASSELAGIKGELFF. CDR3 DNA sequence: TGTGCCAGCAGTGAACTAGCGGGAATTAAGGGGGAGCTGTTTTTT.

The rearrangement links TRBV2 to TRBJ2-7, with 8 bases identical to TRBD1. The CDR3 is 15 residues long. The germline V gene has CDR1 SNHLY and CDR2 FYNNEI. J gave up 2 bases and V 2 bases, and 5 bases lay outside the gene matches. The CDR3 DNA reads TGTGCCAGCAGTGAACAGGGGGCGACCGCCTACGAGCAGTACTTC. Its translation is CASSEQGATAYEQYF.

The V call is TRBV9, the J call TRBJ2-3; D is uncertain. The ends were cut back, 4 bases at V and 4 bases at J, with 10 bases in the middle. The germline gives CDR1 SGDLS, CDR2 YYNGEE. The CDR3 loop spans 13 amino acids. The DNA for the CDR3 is TGTGCCAGCAGCCTGTCCGGTGCAGATACGCAGTATTTT. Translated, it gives CASSLSGADTQYF.

For the CDR3, the DNA is TGTGCCTGGAGTGTAGACCCCTCGGGACATTACACAGATACGCAGTATTTT. Encoded protein: CAWSVDPSGHYTDTQYF. V usage is TRBV30 and J usage is TRBJ2-3; TRBD1 is a possible D gene (6 bases). From germline, CDR1 is GTSNPN and CDR2 SVGIG (reference sequence). Trimming took 0 bases from V and 2 from J, leaving 18 bases between them. The CDR3 consists of 17 residues.

The CDR3 spells CASSQAEASYGYTF. The CDR3 DNA follows: TGTGCCAGCAGTCAGGCGGAGGCTAGTTATGGCTACACCTTC. The chain combines TRBV3-1 (or the pseudogene TRBV3-2) with TRBJ1-2; D call uncertain. This CDR3 comprises 14 residues. With 6 bases removed from V and 5 bases from J, the gap between germline ends came to 16 bases. The germline V gene encodes CDR1 LGHDT and CDR2 YNNKEL (reference sequence).

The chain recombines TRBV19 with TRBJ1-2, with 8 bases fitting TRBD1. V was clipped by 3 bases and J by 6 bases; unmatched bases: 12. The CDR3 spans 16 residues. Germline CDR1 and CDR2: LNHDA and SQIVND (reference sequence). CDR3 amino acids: CASSIGPQGGGHGYTF. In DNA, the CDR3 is TGTGCCAGTAGTATTGGGCCACAGGGGGGAGGTCATGGCTACACCTTC.

The CDR3 protein is CASSPGGQPQHF. The DNA for the CDR3 is TGTGCCAGCAGCCCGGGAGGTCAGCCCCAGCATTTT. The chain employs TRBV27 and TRBJ1-5; D gene unclear. V was cut by 6 bases and J by 6 bases, with 9 bases left in between. The CDR3 is 12 residues long. Germline CDR1 and CDR2: MNHEY and SMNVEV (reference sequence).

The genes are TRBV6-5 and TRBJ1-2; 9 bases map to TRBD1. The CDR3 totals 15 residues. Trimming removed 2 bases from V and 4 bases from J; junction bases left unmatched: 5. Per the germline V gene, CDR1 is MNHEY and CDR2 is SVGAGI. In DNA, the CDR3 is TGTGCCAGCAGTTACACAGGGGGCACCGGCTATGGCTACACCTTC. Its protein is CASSYTGGTGYGYTF.

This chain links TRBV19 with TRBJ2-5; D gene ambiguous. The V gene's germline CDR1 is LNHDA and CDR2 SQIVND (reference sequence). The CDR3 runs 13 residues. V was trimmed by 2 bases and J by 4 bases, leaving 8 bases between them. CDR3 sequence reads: CASSISPGETQYF. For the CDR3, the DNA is TGTGCCAGTAGTATATCTCCAGGAGAGACCCAGTACTTC.

The CDR3 DNA is TGTGCCAGCAGCCAAGCGGGAGCCAAAAACATTCAGTACTTC. Translated, it gives CASSQAGAKNIQYF. V usage is TRBV3-1 (or the pseudogene TRBV3-2) and J usage is TRBJ2-4; no firm D call. Germline V gives CDR1 LGHDT, CDR2 YNNKEL (reference sequence). The V end was cut by 1 base, the J end by 0 bases, with 4 bases between. The CDR3 length is 14 residues.

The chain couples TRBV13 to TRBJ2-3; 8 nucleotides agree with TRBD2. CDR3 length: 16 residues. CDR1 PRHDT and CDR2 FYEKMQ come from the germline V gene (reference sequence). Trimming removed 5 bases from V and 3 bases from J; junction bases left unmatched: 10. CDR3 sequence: CASSARTSSITDTQYF. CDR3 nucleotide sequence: TGTGCCAGCAGCGCGAGGACTAGCTCAATAACAGATACGCAGTATTTT. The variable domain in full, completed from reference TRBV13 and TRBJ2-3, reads AAGVIQSPRHLIKEKRETATLKCYPIPRHDTVYWYQQGPGQDPQFLISFYEKMQSDKGSIPDRFSAQQFSDYHSELNMSSLELGDSALYFCASSARTSSITDTQYFGPGTRLTVL.

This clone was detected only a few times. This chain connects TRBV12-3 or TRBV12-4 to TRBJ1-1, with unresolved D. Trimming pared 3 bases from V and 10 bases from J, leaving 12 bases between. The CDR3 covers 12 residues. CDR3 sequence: CASSFRGIRAFF. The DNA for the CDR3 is TGTGCCAGCAGTTTCCGGGGAATCCGAGCTTTCTTT.

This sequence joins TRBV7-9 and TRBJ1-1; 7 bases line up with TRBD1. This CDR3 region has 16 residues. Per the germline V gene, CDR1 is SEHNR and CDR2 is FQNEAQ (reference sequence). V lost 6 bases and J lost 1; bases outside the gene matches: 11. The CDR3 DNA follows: TGTGCCAGCAGGCCCCGGAAAGGGGGCGGGAACACTGAAGCTTTCTTT. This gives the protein CASRPRKGGGNTEAFF.

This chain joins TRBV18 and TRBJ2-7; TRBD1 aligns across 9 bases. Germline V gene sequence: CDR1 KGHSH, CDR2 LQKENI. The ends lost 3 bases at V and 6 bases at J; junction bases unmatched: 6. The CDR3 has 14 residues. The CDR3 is CASSPGQGRSEQYF. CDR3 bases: TGTGCCAGCTCACCCGGACAGGGGCGATCCGAGCAGTACTTC.

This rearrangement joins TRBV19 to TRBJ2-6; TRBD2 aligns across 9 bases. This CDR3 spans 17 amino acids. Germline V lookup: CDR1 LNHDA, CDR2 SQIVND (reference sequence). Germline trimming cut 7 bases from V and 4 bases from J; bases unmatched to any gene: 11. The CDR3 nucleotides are TGTGCCAGTACCCCCGCGGGAGGGCCTACCGGGGCCAACGTCCTGACTTTC. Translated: CASTPAGGPTGANVLTF.

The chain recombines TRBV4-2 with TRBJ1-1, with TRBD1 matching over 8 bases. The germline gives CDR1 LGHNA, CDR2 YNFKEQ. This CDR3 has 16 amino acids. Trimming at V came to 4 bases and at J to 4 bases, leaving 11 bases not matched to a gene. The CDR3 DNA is TGTGCCAGCAGCCCCTCCGGACAGGGAGCGGGCACTGAAGCTTTCTTT. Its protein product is CASSPSGQGAGTEAFF.

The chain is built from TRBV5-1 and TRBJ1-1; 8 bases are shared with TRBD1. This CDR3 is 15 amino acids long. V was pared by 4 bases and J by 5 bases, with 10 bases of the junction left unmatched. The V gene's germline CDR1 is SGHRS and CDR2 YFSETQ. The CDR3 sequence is CASSAQTGAGTEAFF. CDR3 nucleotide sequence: TGCGCCAGCAGCGCCCAGACAGGGGCTGGAACTGAAGCTTTCTTT.

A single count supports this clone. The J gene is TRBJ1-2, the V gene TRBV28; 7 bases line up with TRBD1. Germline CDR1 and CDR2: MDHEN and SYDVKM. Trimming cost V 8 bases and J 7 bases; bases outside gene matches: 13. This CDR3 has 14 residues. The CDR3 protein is CASSPGQAGGGYTF. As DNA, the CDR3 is TGTGCCAGCTCTCCCGGACAGGCCGGGGGTGGCTACACCTTC.

DNA for the CDR3: TGTGCCAGCAGCCAGGCCGAGGGAGCCTACGAGCAGTACTTC. Its protein is CASSQAEGAYEQYF. The V and J genes are TRBV4-2 and TRBJ2-7; tentative D call: TRBD2 (5 bases). Trimming took 3 bases from V and 2 from J, leaving 11 bases between them. The length of the CDR3 is 14 residues. Germline CDR1 is LGHNA and CDR2 is YNFKEQ.

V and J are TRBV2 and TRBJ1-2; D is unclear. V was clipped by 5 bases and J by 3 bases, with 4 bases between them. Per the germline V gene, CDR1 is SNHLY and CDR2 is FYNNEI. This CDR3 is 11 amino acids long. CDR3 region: CASSSDYGYTF. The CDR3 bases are TGTGCCAGCAGTTCCGACTATGGCTACACCTTC.

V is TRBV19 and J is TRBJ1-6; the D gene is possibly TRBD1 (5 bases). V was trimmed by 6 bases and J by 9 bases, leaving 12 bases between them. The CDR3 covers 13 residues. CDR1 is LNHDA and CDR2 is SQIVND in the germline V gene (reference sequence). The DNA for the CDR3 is TGTGCCAGTAGGTCGCAGGGCACTTCACCCCTCCACTTT. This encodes CASRSQGTSPLHF.

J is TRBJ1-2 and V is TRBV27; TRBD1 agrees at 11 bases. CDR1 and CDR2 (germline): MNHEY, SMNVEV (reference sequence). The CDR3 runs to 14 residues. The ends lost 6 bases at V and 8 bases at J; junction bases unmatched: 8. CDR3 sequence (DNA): TGTGCCAGCAGACCGGGACAGGGGGGGGTCGGCTACACCTTC. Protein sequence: CASRPGQGGVGYTF.

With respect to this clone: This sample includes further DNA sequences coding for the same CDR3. This CDR3 reads CAWRLAGATDTQYF. The CDR3 DNA reads TGTGCCTGGAGATTAGCGGGAGCTACAGATACGCAGTATTTT. The chain links TRBV30 to TRBJ2-3; 9 bases map to TRBD2. After removal of 3 bases from V and 3 bases from J, the junction contained 4 bases not matched to a gene. CDR3 length: 14 amino acids. Per the germline V gene, CDR1 is GTSNPN and CDR2 is SVGIG (reference sequence).

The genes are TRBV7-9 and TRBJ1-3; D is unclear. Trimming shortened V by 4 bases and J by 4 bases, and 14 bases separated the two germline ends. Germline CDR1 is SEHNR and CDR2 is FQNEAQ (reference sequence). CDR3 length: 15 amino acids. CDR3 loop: CASSSRLVSGNTIYF. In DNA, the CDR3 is TGTGCCAGCAGCTCTAGATTGGTTTCGGGAAACACCATATATTTT. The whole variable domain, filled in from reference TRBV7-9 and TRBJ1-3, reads DTGVSQNPRHKITKRGQNVTFRCDPISEHNRLYWYRQTLGQGPEFLTYFQNEAQLEKSRLLSDRFSAERPKGSFSTLEIQRTEQGDSAMYLCASSSRLVSGNTIYFGEGSWLTVV.

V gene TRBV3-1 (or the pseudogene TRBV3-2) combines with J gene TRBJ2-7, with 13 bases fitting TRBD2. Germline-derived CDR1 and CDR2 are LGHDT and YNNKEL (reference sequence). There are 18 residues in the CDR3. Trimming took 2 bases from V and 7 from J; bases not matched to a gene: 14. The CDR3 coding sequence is TGTGCCAGCAGCCAAATGGGACTAGCGGGAACAGGTCCGCGAGAGCAGTACTTC. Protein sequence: CASSQMGLAGTGPREQYF.

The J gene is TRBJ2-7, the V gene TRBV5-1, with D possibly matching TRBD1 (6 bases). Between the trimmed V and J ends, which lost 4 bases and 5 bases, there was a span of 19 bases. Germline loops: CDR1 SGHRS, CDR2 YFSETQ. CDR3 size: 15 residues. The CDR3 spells CASSRWDTSLDEQYF. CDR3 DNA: TGCGCCAGCAGCCGGTGGGACACCTCTCTCGACGAGCAGTACTTC.

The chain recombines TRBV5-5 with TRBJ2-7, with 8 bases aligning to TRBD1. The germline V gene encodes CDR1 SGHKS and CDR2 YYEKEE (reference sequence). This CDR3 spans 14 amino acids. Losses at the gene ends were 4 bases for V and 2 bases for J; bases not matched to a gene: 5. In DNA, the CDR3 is TGTGCCAGCAGCCCTGGACAGGGCCCCTACGAGCAGTACTTC. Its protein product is CASSPGQGPYEQYF.